The 8 T cell receptor beta chains in this list originate from one sample, sequenced in a study of cytomegalovirus exposure and HLA in healthy donors. With 60 Vbeta and 13 Jbeta primers, the PCR was carried out. The assay was immunoSEQ multiplex PCR, and TCRdb's table has in-frame clones only and misses some. The sample has over 150,000 clones; approximately 72% are singletons. The sequencing sample was made of PBMCs. These receptor sequences come from a man aged 45-65 years in good health and CMV-seronegative.

V usage is TRBV9 and J usage is TRBJ2-2, with D hard to call. This CDR3 spans 17 amino acids. Trimming took 2 bases from V and 0 from J, leaving 14 bases between them. CDR1 is SGDLS and CDR2 is YYNGEE in the germline V gene. The CDR3 bases are TGTGCCAGCAGCGTCACCAGAACCCGTCCGAACACCGGGGAGCTGTTTTTT. Protein sequence: CASSVTRTRPNTGELFF.

The sample holds one count of this clone. The J gene is TRBJ2-7, the V gene TRBV6-6; 7 nucleotides agree with TRBD1. Trimming cost V 6 bases and J 4 bases; bases outside gene matches: 15. The CDR3 runs 16 residues. CDR1 MNHNY and CDR2 SVGAGI come from the germline V gene (reference sequence). The CDR3 is CASRQGRLDPPYEQYF. In DNA, the CDR3 is TGTGCCAGCAGACAGGGGCGTCTCGACCCCCCTTACGAGCAGTACTTC.

The V gene is TRBV7-2, the J gene TRBJ1-1; D is ambiguous. The germline V and J ends were trimmed by 1 base and 0 bases, with 12 bases remaining between them. The CDR3 covers 16 residues. CDR1 and CDR2 from the germline V gene are SGHTA and FQGNSA. The DNA of the CDR3 is TGTGCCAGCAGCTTAGGTTCGCGAGTTGTGAACACTGAAGCTTTCTTT. Its protein product is CASSLGSRVVNTEAFF.

The chain combines TRBV4-1 with TRBJ1-2; the match to TRBD1 covers 7 bases. The CDR3 totals 15 residues. Germline V gene data show CDR1 as MGHRA and CDR2 as YSYEKL. V lost 3 bases, J lost 3 bases, and 7 bases stayed unmatched. The CDR3 here is CASSQGRQGHYGYTF. CDR3 nucleotides: TGCGCCAGCAGCCAGGGACGACAGGGCCACTATGGCTACACCTTC.

This chain uses TRBV7-2 with TRBJ2-5, with TRBD2 matching 9 bases. Per germline, CDR1 SGHTA and CDR2 FQGNSA. Trimming cost V 4 bases and J 6 bases; bases outside gene matches: 15. The CDR3 extends over 17 amino acids. The CDR3 sequence: CASSSTPSGAVGKTQYF. For the CDR3, the DNA is TGTGCCAGCAGCTCCACCCCTAGCGGGGCCGTCGGGAAGACCCAGTACTTC.

The rearrangement uses TRBV4-2 and TRBJ2-3; 8 positions match TRBD2. From germline, CDR1 is LGHNA and CDR2 YNFKEQ. The CDR3 length is 14 residues. The junction had 2 bases not matched to a gene; V was cut back by 3 bases and J by 3 bases. CDR3 sequence: CASSQGGGTDTQYF. The CDR3 DNA sequence: TGTGCCAGCAGCCAGGGCGGGGGGACAGATACGCAGTATTTT.

This clone was detected only a few times. This chain uses TRBV7-2 with TRBJ2-1, with a possible D match to TRBD2 (6 bases). The CDR3 consists of 13 residues. Germline CDR1 reads SGHTA; CDR2 reads FQGNSA. The V and J ends lost 4 bases and 4 bases respectively, with 8 bases between them. This CDR3 is CASSSGVYNEQFF. The CDR3 DNA sequence: TGTGCCAGCAGCTCGGGGGTTTACAATGAGCAGTTCTTC.

This clone was seen once. J is TRBJ2-3 and V is TRBV6-6; 10 nucleotides agree with TRBD2. This CDR3 spans 16 amino acids. V lost 8 bases to trimming and J lost 5 bases; unmatched junction nucleotides: 13. Germline V gives CDR1 MNHNY, CDR2 SVGAGI (reference sequence). Here the CDR3 DNA reads TGTGCCAGCCGGCGGGGGGGAGCGGGGGGGAAAGATACGCAGTATTTT. Translated: CASRRGGAGGKDTQYF.